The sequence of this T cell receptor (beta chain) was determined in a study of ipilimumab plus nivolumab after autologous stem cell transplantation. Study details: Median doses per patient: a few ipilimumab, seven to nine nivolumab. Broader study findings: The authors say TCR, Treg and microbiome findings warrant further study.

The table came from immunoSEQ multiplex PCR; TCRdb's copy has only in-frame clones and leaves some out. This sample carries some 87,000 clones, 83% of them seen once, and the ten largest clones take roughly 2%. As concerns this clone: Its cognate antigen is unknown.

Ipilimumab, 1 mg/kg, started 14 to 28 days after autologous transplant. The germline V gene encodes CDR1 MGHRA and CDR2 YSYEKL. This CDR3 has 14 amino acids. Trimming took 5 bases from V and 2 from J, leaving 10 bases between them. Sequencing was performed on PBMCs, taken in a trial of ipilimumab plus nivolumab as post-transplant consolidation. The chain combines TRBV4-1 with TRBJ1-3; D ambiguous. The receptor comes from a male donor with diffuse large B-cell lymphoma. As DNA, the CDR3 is TGCGCCAGCAGCTTTGGCCCACCTGGAAACACCATATATTTT. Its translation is CASSFGPPGNTIYF.